The T cell receptor (beta chain) described here comes from a study of cytomegalovirus exposure and HLA in healthy donors. Study-level results: Among donors in an Asian-associated ancestry cluster, a later analysis reportedly found fewer N-insertions than the approximately 670-donor mean. As was reported, the classifier diagnosed cytomegalovirus status with high specificity and sensitivity. A later look showed TCR association rates differing by HLA locus, highest for DRB1 and lowest for HLA-C.

V was trimmed by 5 bases and J by 3 bases, leaving 10 bases between them. This CDR3 contains 14 residues. The germline V gene encodes CDR1 MRHNA and CDR2 SNTAGT. A note on this clone: Its specificity is unknown.

The primer mix had 60 Vbeta and 13 Jbeta primers. Using immunoSEQ multiplex PCR, the repertoire was profiled, and TCRdb retains in-frame clones only, with some absent. The sample carries 160,000 or so clones, about 80% recorded once. This clonotype originated in a young man in good health and CMV-seropositive. The chain has TRBV6-4 and TRBJ2-2, with TRBD2 as a possible D gene (6 bases). The material sequenced was PBMCs. This CDR3 is CASSPTRDTGELFF. In DNA, the CDR3 is TGTGCCAGCAGTCCGACTAGAGACACCGGGGAGCTGTTTTTT.